The text below deals with one T cell receptor beta chain. Its antigen is unknown. The record originates from a study of T-cell reconstitution after alpha-beta-depleted transplantation in children. Whole-study findings and limits: One year post-transplant, T-cell counts and diversity were largely derived from T cells produced anew. As was reported, about two months after transplant, alpha-beta T cells came from several hundred expanded graft clones.

As it was prepared, the TCRbeta library received unique molecular identifiers. Each CDR3 protein is one row after TCRdb ran MiXCR on the PCR reads. The table shows about 460,000 distinct CDR3 sequences, with roughly 11% occurring only once. There are 14 residues in the CDR3. CDR1 and CDR2 from the germline V gene are SGHDT and YYEEEE. Trimming pared 1 base from V and 7 bases from J, leaving 14 bases between. The material was PBMCs, mostly from graft donor cells, obtained 180 days after TCRalphabeta/CD19-depleted stem cell transplant. This clonotype was sampled from a female patient aged 2-9 years who had a stem cell transplant for aplastic anemia, so the T cells may come from the graft donor. This sequence joins TRBV5-6 and TRBJ1-1, with D hard to call. CDR3 amino acids: CASSLNGLVYEAFF. In DNA form, the CDR3 reads TGTGCCAGCAGCTTGAACGGGCTGGTATATGAAGCTTTCTTT.